These 8 T cell receptor beta chains share one sample of origin, sequenced in a study of sequential checkpoint blockade in melanoma. Stated treatment: randomized to nivolumab then ipilimumab (arm A) or the reverse (arm B). The method was immunoSEQ multiplex PCR; TCRdb's version includes in-frame clones alone and lacks a portion of them. The table records 20,000 to 25,000 clones, roughly 27% of them present only once. This specimen was tumor tissue (inferred from file names), taken from a patient given nivolumab and ipilimumab in sequence. The receptors here all came from a human donor with melanoma.

This clone was seen only a few times. V and J are TRBV11-3 and TRBJ2-5; 9 nucleotides match TRBD2. With 2 bases clipped from V and 1 base from J, the junction kept 8 bases outside the gene matches. Germline lookup yields CDR1 SGHNT and CDR2 YENEEA. The CDR3 contains 17 residues. The CDR3 nucleotides read TGTGCCAGCAGCTTACTACCGACTAGCGGATCCCAAGAGACCCAGTACTTC. Its protein is CASSLLPTSGSQETQYF.

CDR3 region: CASSYEFGTTSYEQYF. CDR3 nucleotide sequence: TGTGCCAGCAGTTACGAGTTTGGGACTACCTCCTACGAGCAGTACTTC. The V and J genes are TRBV6-8 and TRBJ2-7; 7 nucleotides align to TRBD2. The CDR3 runs to 16 residues. Germline V gene data show CDR1 as MNHGY and CDR2 as SAAAGT. The trim removed 2 bases at V and 0 bases at J, leaving 7 bases unmatched.

The V and J genes are TRBV11-3 and TRBJ2-2; tentatively, D is TRBD1 (6 bases). This CDR3 comprises 16 residues. Germline V lookup: CDR1 SGHNT, CDR2 YENEEA. The germline V and J ends were trimmed by 5 bases and 3 bases, with 16 bases remaining between them. CDR3 nucleotide sequence: TGTGCCAGCAGCCAGGACAGACAGTCATACACCGGGGAGCTGTTTTTT. This gives the protein CASSQDRQSYTGELFF.

The gene calls are TRBV7-6 and TRBJ1-5; no reliable D call. Germline CDR1 is SGHVS and CDR2 is FNYEAQ. V shed 5 bases and J shed 0 bases, with 11 bases lying between them. This CDR3 contains 15 residues. The CDR3 DNA sequence: TGTGCCAGCAGCCAGCAGTCGGATAGCAATCAGCCCCAGCATTTT. Translation: CASSQQSDSNQPQHF.

The sample holds a few counts of this clone. In nucleotides, the CDR3 is TGTGCCAGCAGCTTGGCATGGTCGGGGGTTGGCACAGATACGCAGTATTTT. Its protein product is CASSLAWSGVGTDTQYF. The chain uses TRBV11-3 and TRBJ2-3, with D tentatively TRBD2 (6 bases). CDR3 length: 17 residues. Trimming pared 3 bases from V and 1 base from J, leaving 17 bases between. Per germline, CDR1 SGHNT and CDR2 YENEEA. Drawing the rest from reference TRBV11-3 and TRBJ2-3, the complete variable domain is EAGVVQSPRYKIIEKKQPVAFWCNPISGHNTLYWYLQNLGQGPELLIRYENEEAVDDSQLPKDRFSAERLKGVDSTLKIQPAELGDSAVYLCASSLAWSGVGTDTQYFGPGTRLTVL.

CDR3 sequence reads: CSVKQGWDEQYF. CDR3 DNA sequence: TGCAGCGTTAAGCAGGGTTGGGACGAGCAGTACTTC. V and J are TRBV29-1 and TRBJ2-7, with D perhaps TRBD1 (5 bases). CDR3 length: 12 residues. Trimming took 5 bases from V and 5 from J, leaving 13 bases between them. Germline V CDR1 and CDR2: SQVTM, ANQGSEA.

The CDR3 coding sequence is TGTGCCAGCAGCCTTGGACTGGGCACTGAAGCTTTCTTT. Protein product: CASSLGLGTEAFF. This rearrangement joins TRBV14 to TRBJ1-1, with no clear D. CDR1 and CDR2 (germline): SGHDN, FVKESK. The CDR3 extends over 13 amino acids. Trimming removed 4 bases from V and 4 bases from J, with 10 bases in between. The full variable domain, with the rest looked up from reference TRBV14 and TRBJ1-1, is EAGVTQFPSHSVIEKGQTVTLRCDPISGHDNLYWYRRVMGKEIKFLLHFVKESKQDESGMPNNRFLAERTGGTYSTLKVQPAELEDSGVYFCASSLGLGTEAFFGQGTRLTVV.

The J gene is TRBJ1-5, the V gene TRBV2; D gene ambiguous. The V end was cut by 4 bases, the J end by 8 bases, with 15 bases between. Germline assignment: CDR1 SNHLY and CDR2 FYNNEI. The CDR3 has 14 residues. This chain's CDR3 is CASSVMGDVEPQHF. For the CDR3, the DNA is TGTGCCAGCAGTGTAATGGGAGATGTTGAGCCCCAGCATTTT.